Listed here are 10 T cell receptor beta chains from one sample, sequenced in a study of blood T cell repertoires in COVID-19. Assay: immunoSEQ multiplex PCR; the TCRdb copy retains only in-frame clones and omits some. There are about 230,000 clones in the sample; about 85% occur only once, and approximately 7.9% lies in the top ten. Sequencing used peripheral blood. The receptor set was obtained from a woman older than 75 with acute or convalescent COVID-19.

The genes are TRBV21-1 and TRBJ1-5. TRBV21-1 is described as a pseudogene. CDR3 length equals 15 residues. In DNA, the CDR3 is TGTGCCAGCAGCTCCCGGTTGTATAGCAATCAGCCCCAGCATTTT. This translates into CASSSRLYSNQPQHF.

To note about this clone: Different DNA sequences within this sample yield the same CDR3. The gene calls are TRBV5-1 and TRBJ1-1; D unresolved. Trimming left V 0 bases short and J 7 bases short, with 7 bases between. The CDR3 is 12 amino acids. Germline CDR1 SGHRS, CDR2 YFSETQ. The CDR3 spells CASSLEGGEAFF. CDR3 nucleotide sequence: TGCGCCAGCAGCTTGGAAGGAGGTGAAGCTTTCTTT.

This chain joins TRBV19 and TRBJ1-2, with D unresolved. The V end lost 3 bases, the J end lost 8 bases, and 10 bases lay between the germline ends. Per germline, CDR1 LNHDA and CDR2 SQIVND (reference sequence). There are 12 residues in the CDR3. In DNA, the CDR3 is TGTGCCAGTAGTATCACCGGGGAGGGCTACACCTTC. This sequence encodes CASSITGEGYTF.

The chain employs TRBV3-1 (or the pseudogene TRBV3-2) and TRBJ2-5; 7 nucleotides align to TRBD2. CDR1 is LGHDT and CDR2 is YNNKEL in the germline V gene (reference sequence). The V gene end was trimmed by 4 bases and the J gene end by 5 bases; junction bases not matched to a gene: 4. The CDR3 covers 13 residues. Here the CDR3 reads CASSPMGGETQYF. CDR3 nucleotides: TGTGCCAGCAGCCCCATGGGGGGGGAGACCCAGTACTTC.

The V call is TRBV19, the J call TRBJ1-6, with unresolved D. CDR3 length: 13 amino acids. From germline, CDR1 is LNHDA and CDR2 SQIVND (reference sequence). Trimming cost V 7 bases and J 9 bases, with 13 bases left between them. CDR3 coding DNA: TGTGCCAGTATAGCGGGATTGGGTTCACCCCTCCACTTT. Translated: CASIAGLGSPLHF. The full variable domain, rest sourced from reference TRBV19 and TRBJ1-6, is DGGITQSPKYLFRKEGQNVTLSCEQNLNHDAMYWYRQDPGQGLRLIYYSQIVNDFQKGDIAEGYSVSREKKESFPLTVTSAQKNPTAFYLCASIAGLGSPLHFGNGTRLTVT.

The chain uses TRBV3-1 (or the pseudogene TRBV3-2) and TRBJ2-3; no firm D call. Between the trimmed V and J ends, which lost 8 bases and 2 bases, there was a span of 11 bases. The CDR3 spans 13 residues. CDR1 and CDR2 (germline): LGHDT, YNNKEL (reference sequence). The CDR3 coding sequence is TGTGCCAGCTCCCCCCCCTCCACAGATACGCAGTATTTT. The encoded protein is CASSPPSTDTQYF.

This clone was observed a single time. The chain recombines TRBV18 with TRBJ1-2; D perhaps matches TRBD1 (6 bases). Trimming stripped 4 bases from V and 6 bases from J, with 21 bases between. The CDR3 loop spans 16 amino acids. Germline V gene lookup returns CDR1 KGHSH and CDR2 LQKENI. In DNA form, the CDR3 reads TGTGCCAGCTCACGCCTGGAGGACAGAAGTCTGGATGGCTACACCTTC. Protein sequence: CASSRLEDRSLDGYTF. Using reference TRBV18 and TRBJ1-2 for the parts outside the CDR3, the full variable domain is NAGVMQNPRHLVRRRGQEARLRCSPMKGHSHVYWYRQLPEEGLKFMVYLQKENIIDESGMPKERFSAEFPKEGPSILRIQQVVRGDSAAYFCASSRLEDRSLDGYTFGSGTRLTVV.

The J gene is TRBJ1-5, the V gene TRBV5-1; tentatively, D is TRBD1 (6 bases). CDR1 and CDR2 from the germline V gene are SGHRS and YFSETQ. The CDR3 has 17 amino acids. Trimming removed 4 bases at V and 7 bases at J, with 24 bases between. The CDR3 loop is CASSPTYSQGTGQPQHF. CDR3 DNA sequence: TGCGCCAGCAGCCCGACTTACTCTCAGGGGACGGGGCAGCCCCAGCATTTT.

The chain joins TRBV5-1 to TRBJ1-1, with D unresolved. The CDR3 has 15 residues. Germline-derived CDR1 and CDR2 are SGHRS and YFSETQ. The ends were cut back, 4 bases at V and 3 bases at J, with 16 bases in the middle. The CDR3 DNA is TGCGCCAGCAGCCCTATCCTAGGTCGGGACACTGAAGCTTTCTTT. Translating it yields CASSPILGRDTEAFF.

The CDR3 reads CASSQQGYNSPLHF. CDR3 nucleotide sequence: TGTGCCAGCAGCCAGCAGGGTTACAATTCACCCCTCCACTTT. J is TRBJ1-6 and V is TRBV7-2, with D possibly TRBD1 on 5 matching bases. V was trimmed by 5 bases and J by 7 bases, leaving 12 bases between them. Germline-derived CDR1 and CDR2 are SGHTA and FQGNSA. The CDR3 is made up of 14 amino acids.